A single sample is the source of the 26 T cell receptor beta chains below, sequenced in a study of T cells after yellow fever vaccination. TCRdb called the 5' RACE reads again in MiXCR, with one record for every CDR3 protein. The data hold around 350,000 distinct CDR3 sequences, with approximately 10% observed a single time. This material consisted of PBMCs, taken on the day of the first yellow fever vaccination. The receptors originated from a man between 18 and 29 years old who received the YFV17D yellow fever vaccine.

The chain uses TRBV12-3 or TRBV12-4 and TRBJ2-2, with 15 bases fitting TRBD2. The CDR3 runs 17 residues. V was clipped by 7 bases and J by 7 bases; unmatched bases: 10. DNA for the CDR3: TGTGCCAGCATTATGAGGACTAGCGGGGGGGGCAGCGGGGAGCTGTTTTTT. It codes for CASIMRTSGGGSGELFF.

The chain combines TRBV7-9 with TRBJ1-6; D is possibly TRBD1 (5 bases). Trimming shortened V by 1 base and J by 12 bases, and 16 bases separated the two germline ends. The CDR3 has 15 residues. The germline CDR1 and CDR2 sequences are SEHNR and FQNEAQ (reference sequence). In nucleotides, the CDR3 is TGTGCCAGCAGCTTAGTTGGTGGGGCCCAGGGACCCCTCCACTTT. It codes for CASSLVGGAQGPLHF. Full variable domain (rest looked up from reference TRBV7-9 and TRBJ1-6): DTGVSQNPRHKITKRGQNVTFRCDPISEHNRLYWYRQTLGQGPEFLTYFQNEAQLEKSRLLSDRFSAERPKGSFSTLEIQRTEQGDSAMYLCASSLVGGAQGPLHFGNGTRLTVT.

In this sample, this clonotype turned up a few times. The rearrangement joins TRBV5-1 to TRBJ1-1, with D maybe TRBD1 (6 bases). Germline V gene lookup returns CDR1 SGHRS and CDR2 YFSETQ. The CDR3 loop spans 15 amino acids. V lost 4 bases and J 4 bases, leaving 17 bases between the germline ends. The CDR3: CASSPRQATGTEAFF. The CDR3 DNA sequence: TGCGCCAGCAGCCCGAGACAGGCGACGGGCACTGAAGCTTTCTTT.

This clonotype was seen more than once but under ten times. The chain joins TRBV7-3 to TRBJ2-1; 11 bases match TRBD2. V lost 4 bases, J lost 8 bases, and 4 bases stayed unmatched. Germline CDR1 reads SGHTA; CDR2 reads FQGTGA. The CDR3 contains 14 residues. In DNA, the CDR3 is TGTGCCAGCAGCTCTAGCGGGGGGTTCTATGAGCAGTTCTTC. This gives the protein CASSSSGGFYEQFF.

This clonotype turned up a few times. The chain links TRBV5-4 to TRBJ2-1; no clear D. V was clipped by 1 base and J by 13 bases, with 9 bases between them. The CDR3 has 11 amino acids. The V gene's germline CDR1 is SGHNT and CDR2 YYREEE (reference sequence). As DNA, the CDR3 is TGTGCCAGCAGCTTGCTTGGAATACAGTTCTTC. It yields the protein CASSLLGIQFF.

CDR3 region: CASRSRGGPADTQYF. The CDR3 region has the DNA TGTGCCAGCAGGTCACGGGGGGGACCAGCAGATACGCAGTATTTT. The rearrangement uses TRBV7-9 and TRBJ2-3, with TRBD2 identical over 8 bases. This CDR3 is built from 15 residues. J gave up 4 bases and V 6 bases, and 9 bases lay outside the gene matches. Germline assignment: CDR1 SEHNR and CDR2 FQNEAQ (reference sequence).

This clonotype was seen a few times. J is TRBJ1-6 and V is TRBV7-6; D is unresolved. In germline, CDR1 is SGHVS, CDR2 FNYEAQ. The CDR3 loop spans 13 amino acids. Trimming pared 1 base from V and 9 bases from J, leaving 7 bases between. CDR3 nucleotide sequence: TGTGCCAGCAGCTTAGGTGGCAGTTCACCCCTCCACTTT. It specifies CASSLGGSSPLHF.

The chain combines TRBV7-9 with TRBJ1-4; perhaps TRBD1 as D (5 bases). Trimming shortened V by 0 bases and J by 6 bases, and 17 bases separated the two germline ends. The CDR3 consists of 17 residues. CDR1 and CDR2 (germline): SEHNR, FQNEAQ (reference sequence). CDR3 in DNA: TGTGCCAGCAGCTTAGCCCCTGAAGGGGATGGGGATGAAAAACTGTTTTTT. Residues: CASSLAPEGDGDEKLFF.

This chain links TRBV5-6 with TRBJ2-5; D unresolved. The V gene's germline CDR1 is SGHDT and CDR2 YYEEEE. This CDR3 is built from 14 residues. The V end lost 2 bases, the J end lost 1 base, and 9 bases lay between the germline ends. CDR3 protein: CASSFYILQETQYF. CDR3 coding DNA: TGTGCCAGCAGCTTTTATATACTCCAAGAGACCCAGTACTTC.

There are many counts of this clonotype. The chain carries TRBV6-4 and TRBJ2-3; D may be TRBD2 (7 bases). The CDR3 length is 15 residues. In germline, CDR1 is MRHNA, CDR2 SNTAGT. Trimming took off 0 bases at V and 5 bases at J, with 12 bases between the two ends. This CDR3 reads CASSDSGGPGDTQYF. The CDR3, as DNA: TGTGCCAGCAGTGACTCGGGGGGGCCTGGAGATACGCAGTATTTT.

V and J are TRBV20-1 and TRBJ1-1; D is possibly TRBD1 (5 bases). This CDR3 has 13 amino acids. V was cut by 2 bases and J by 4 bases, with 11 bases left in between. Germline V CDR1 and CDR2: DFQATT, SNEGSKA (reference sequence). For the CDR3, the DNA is TGCAGTGCTAGAACGGGGCTGGGCACTGAAGCTTTCTTT. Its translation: CSARTGLGTEAFF.

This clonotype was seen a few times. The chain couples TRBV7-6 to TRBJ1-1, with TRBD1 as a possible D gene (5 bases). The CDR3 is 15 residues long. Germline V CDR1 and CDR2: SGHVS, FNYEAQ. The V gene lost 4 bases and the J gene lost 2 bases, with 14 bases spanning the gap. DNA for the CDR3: TGTGCCAGCAGCTCCGGAGCGGGGGGAAACACTGAAGCTTTCTTT. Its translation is CASSSGAGGNTEAFF.

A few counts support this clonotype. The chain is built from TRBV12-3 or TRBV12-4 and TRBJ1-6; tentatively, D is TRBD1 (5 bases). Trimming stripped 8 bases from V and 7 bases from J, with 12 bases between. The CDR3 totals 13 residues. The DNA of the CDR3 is TGTGCCAGCCTACTCAGGGAAAATTCACCCCTCCACTTT. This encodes CASLLRENSPLHF.

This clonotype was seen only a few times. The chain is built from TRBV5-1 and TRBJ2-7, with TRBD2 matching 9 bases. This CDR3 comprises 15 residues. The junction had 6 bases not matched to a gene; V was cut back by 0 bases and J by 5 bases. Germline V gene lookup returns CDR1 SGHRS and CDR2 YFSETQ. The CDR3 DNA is TGCGCCAGCAGCTTGGGAGAGAGCGGGGGGAACGAGCAGTACTTC. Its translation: CASSLGESGGNEQYF.

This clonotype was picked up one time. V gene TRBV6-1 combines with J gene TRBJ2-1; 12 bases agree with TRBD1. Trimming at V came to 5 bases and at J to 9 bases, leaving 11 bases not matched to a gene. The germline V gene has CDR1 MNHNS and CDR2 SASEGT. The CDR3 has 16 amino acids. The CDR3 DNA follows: TGTGCCAGCAGTCCCAACCTGGGACAGGGGGCGGTTGAGCAGTTCTTC. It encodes CASSPNLGQGAVEQFF.

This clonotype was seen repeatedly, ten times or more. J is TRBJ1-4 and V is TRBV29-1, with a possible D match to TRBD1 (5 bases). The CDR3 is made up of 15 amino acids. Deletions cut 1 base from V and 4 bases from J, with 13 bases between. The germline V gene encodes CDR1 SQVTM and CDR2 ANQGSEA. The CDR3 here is CSVEGSTENNEKLFF. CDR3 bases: TGCAGCGTTGAAGGTTCGACAGAGAATAATGAAAAACTGTTTTTT. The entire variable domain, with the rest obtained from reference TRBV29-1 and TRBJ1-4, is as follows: SAVISQKPSRDICQRGTSLTIQCQVDSQVTMMFWYRQQPGQSLTLIATANQGSEATYESGFVIDKFPISRPNLTFSTLTVSNMSPEDSSIYLCSVEGSTENNEKLFFGSGTQLSVL.

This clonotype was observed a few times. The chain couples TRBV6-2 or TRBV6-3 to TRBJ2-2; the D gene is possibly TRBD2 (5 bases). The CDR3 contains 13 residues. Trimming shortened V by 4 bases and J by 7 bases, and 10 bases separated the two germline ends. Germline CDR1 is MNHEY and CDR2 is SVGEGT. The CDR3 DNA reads TGTGCCAGCAGTTCTAGCCTTAACGGGGAGCTGTTTTTT. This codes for CASSSSLNGELFF.

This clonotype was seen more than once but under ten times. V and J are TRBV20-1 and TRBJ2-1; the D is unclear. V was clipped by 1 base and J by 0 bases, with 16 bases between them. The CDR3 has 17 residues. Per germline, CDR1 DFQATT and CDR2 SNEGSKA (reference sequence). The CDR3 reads CSARVIANHHSYNEQFF. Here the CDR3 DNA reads TGCAGTGCTAGAGTTATTGCGAACCATCACTCCTACAATGAGCAGTTCTTC.

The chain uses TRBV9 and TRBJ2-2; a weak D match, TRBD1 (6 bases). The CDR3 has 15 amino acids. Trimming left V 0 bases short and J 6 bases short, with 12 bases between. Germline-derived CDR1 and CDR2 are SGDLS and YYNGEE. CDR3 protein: CASSVAGRGAGELFF. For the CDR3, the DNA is TGTGCCAGCAGCGTAGCGGGCAGGGGAGCCGGGGAGCTGTTTTTT.

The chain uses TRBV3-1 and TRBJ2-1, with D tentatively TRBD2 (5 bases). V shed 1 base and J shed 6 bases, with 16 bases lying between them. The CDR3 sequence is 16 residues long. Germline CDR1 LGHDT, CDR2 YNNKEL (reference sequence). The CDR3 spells CASSQGVDRGLNEQFF. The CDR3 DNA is TGTGCCAGCAGCCAAGGAGTAGATCGGGGTCTCAATGAGCAGTTCTTC.

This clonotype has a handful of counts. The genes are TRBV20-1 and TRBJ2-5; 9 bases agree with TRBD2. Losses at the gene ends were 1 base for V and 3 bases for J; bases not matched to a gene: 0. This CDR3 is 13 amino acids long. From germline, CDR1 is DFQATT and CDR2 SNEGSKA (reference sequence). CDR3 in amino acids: CSARGLAEETQYF. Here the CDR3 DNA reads TGCAGTGCTAGAGGACTAGCGGAAGAGACCCAGTACTTC.

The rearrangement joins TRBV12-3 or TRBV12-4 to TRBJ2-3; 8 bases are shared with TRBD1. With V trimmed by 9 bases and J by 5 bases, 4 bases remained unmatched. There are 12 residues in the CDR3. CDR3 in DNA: TGTGCCAGTGGACAGGGTGGAGATACGCAGTATTTT. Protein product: CASGQGGDTQYF.

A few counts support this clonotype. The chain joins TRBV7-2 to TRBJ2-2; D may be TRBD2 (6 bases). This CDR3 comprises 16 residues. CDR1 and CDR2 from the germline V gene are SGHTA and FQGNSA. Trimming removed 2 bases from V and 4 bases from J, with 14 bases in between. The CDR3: CASSLKSRGGTGELFF. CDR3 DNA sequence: TGTGCCAGCAGCTTAAAGTCTCGGGGAGGCACCGGGGAGCTGTTTTTT.

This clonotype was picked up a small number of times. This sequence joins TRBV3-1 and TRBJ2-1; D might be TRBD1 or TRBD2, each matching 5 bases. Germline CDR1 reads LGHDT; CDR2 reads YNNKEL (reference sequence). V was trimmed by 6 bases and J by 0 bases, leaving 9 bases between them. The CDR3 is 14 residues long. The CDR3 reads CASRRDGSYNEQFF. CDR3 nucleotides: TGTGCCAGCAGACGGGACGGCTCCTACAATGAGCAGTTCTTC.

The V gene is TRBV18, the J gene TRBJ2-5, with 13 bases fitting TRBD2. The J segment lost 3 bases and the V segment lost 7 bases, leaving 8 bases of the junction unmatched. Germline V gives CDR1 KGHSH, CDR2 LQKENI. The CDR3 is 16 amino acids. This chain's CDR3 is CASYPTSGGSKETQYF. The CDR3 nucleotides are TGTGCCAGCTATCCGACTAGCGGGGGGAGTAAAGAGACCCAGTACTTC.

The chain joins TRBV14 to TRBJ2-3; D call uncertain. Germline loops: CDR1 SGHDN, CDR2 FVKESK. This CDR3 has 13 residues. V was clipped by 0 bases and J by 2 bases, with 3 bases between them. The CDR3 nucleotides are TGTGCCAGCAGCCAAGATAACACAGATACGCAGTATTTT. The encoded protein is CASSQDNTDTQYF.